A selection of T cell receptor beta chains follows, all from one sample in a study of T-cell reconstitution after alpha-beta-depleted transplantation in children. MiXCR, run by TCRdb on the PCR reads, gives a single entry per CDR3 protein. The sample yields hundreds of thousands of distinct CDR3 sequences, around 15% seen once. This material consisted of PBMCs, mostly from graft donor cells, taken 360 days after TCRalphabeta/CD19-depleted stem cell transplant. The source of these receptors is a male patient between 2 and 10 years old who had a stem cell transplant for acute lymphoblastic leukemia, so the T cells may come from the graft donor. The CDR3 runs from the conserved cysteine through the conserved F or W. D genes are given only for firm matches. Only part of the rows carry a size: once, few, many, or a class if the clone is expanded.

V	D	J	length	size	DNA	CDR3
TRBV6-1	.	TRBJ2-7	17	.	TGTGCCAGCAGTGAATCCACCTCAGGGGACTGGGGCTACGAGCAGTACTTC	CASSESTSGDWGYEQYF
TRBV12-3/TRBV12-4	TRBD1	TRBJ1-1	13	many	TGTGCCAGCAGGACAGGGCCCAACACTGAAGCTTTCTTT	CASRTGPNTEAFF
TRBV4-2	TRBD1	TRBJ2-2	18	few	TGTGCCAGCAGCCAAGACTTCCGGACAGGAATGAACACCGGGGAGCTGTTTTTT	CASSQDFRTGMNTGELFF
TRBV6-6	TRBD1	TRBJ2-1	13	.	TGTGCCAGCAGGGGACAGGGATACAATGAGCAGTTCTTC	CASRGQGYNEQFF
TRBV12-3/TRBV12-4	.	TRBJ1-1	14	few	TGTGCCAGCTATTCAGGGACTATGAACACTGAAGCTTTCTTT	CASYSGTMNTEAFF
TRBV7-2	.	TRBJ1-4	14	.	TGTGCCAGCAGCTTCTCCCCAACTAATGAAAAACTGTTTTTT	CASSFSPTNEKLFF
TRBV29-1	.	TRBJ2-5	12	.	TGCAGCGTTGAAAATCGGGTAGAGACCCAGTACTTC	CSVENRVETQYF
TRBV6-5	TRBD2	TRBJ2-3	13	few	TGTGCCAGCAGTAACCGGGGGGCAGATACGCAGTATTTT	CASSNRGADTQYF
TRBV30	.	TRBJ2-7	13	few	TGTGCCTGGAACTTTGGGACCCCCTACGAGCAGTACTTC	CAWNFGTPYEQYF
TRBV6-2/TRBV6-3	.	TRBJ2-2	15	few	TGTGCCAGCAGGCCAACTTTAAAGGGAGCCGGGGAGCTGTTTTTT	CASRPTLKGAGELFF
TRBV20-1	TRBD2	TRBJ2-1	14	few	TGCAGTGCTAGGATGACTAGCGGATACAATGAGCAGTTCTTC	CSARMTSGYNEQFF
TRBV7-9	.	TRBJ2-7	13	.	TGTGCCAGCAGCGGAATCTGGGGCTACGAGCAGTACTTC	CASSGIWGYEQYF
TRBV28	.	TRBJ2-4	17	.	TGTGCCAGCAGTCAAAACCTCGTGACCAGGGGTTTGGACATTCAGTACTTC	CASSQNLVTRGLDIQYF
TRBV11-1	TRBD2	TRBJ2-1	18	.	TGTGCCAGCAGCTTAGACCCCCTTAGCGGGAGAAGCGACAATGAGCAGTTCTTC	CASSLDPLSGRSDNEQFF
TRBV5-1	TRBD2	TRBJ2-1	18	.	TGCGCCAGCAGCTTGGCCAATGTAGCGGGAGTGTCCTACAATGAGCAGTTCTTC	CASSLANVAGVSYNEQFF
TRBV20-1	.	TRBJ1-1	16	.	TGCAGTGCTAGAGGTAGGAGTTTCCCAAGAGGCACTGAAGCTTTCTTT	CSARGRSFPRGTEAFF
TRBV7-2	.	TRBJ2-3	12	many	TGTGCCAGCAGCGTCCGGCTAGATACGCAGTATTTT	CASSVRLDTQYF
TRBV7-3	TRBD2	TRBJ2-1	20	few	TGTGCCAGCAGCTTAACGGGTGCCGGGACTAGCGGGAGAATCTACAATGAGCAGTTCTTC	CASSLTGAGTSGRIYNEQFF
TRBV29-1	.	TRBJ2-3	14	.	TGCAGCGTCCAAGTACATCCTAGCACAGATACGCAGTATTTT	CSVQVHPSTDTQYF
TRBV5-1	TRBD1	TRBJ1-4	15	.	TGCGCCAGCAGGGACAGGACAGGGTGGGATGAAAAACTGTTTTTT	CASRDRTGWDEKLFF
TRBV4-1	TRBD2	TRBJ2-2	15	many	TGCGCTACGGGCCCGGGACTACTTAACACCGGGGAGCTGTTTTTT	CATGPGLLNTGELFF
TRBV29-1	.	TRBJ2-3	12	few	TGCAGCGTGAACGCCAGGGTCAATACGCAGTATTTT	CSVNARVNTQYF
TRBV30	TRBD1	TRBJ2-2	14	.	TGTGCCTCAGACAGGGGAGGTCGGACCGGGGAGCTGTTTTTT	CASDRGGRTGELFF
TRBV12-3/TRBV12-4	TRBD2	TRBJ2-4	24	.	TGTGCCAGCAGTTTAGCTCTATTCCCGGGACAGAAAGGACTAGCGGGAGTTCACGGAAACATTCAGTACTTC	CASSLALFPGQKGLAGVHGNIQYF
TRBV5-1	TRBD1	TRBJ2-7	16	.	TGCGCCAGCAGCTTGGGATCTACAGGGGGTGCCTACGAGCAGTACTTC	CASSLGSTGGAYEQYF
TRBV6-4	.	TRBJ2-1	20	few	TGTGCCAGCAGTCCCCATGTTCAAGCGGGTCCCCGGGGCTCCTACAATGAGCAGTTCTTC	CASSPHVQAGPRGSYNEQFF
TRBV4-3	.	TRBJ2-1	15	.	TGCGCCAGCAGCCGCAAGAGAGACGGTGACAATGAGCAGTTCTTC	CASSRKRDGDNEQFF
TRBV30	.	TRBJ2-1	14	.	TGTGCCTGGAACCAGCGGACTTCCTACAATGAGCAGTTCTTC	CAWNQRTSYNEQFF
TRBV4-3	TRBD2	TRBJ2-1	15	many	TGCGCCAGCAGCCAAGACAGCGGGGCCTACAATGAGCAGTTCTTC	CASSQDSGAYNEQFF
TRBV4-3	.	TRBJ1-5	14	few	TGCGCCAGCAGCCGAGGGACTGCTAATCAGCCCCAGCATTTT	CASSRGTANQPQHF
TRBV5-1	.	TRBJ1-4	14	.	TGCGCCAGCAGCTTGGCGCAGACCAATGAAAAACTGTTTTTT	CASSLAQTNEKLFF
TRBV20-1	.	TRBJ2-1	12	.	TGCAGTGCCATCGACTATACCAATGAGCAGTTCTTC	CSAIDYTNEQFF
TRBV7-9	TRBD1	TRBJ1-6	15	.	TGTGCCAGCACCGCACTGGGGACAGGGGGATCACCCCTCCACTTT	CASTALGTGGSPLHF
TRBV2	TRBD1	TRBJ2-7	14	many	TGTGCCAGCAGGGCAGGGGGCCTCCTCTACGAGCAGTACTTC	CASRAGGLLYEQYF
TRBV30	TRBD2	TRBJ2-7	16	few	TGTGCCTGGAGACGTTCTAGCGGGAGGGTCTCCTACGAGCAGTACTTC	CAWRRSSGRVSYEQYF
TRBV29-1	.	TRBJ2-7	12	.	TGCAGCGTTGGCGGAGTCTCCTACGAGCAGTACTTC	CSVGGVSYEQYF
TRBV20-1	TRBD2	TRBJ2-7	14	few	TGCAGTGCTCCTGGGGGGGAAGCGGGTAACGAGCAGTACTTC	CSAPGGEAGNEQYF
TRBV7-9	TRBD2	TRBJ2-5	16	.	TGTGCCAGCAGCTTAGCGGGACTAGCGACGGTTGAGACCCAGTACTTC	CASSLAGLATVETQYF
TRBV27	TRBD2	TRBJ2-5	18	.	TGTGCCAGCAGTTTTGGGGGCAGAATAGCGGGAGGGCCAGAGACCCAGTACTTC	CASSFGGRIAGGPETQYF
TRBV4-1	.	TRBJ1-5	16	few	TGCGCCAGCAGCCAATATCCGGGCCCTCAATATCAGCCCCAGCATTTT	CASSQYPGPQYQPQHF
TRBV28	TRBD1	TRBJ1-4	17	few	TGTGCCAGCAGTTACCACAGGGGGGGGGCAACTAATGAAAAACTGTTTTTT	CASSYHRGGATNEKLFF
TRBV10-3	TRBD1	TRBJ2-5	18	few	TGTGCCATCAGTGAGCTTCGGTTAAACAGGGGGCGCGGGGAGACCCAGTACTTC	CAISELRLNRGRGETQYF
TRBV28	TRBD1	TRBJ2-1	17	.	TGTGCCAGCAGTTTACTGACAGGGGCTGGGGGCTACAATGAGCAGTTCTTC	CASSLLTGAGGYNEQFF
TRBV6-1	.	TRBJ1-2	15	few	TGTGCCAGCAGTGAACAGACAGGATCGTCGTATGGCTACACCTTC	CASSEQTGSSYGYTF
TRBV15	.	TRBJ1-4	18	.	TGTGCCACCAGCAGAGATGAGATGTCGGTCGTCCCGGAAGAAAAACTGTTTTTT	CATSRDEMSVVPEEKLFF
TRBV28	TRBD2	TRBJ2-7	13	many	TGTGCCAGCAGGGCTAGCGGGTTTTGGGGGCAGTACTTC	CASRASGFWGQYF
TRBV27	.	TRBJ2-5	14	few	TGTGCCAGCAGTTTATCGAGGAACCAAGAGACCCAGTACTTC	CASSLSRNQETQYF
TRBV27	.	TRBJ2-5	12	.	TGTGCCAGCGGAGCGGGTTTCGAGACCCAGTACTTC	CASGAGFETQYF
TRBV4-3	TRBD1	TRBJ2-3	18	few	TGCGCCAGCAGCCAAGAGTTAAACAGGGGGCGGATCACAGATACGCAGTATTTT	CASSQELNRGRITDTQYF
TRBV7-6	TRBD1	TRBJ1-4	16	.	TGTGCCAGCAGCTTAGGGTTCGACAGGGGAAGTGAAAAACTGTTTTTT	CASSLGFDRGSEKLFF
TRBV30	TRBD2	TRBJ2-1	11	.	TGTGCCTGGAGCGGGAGGCAAGAGCAGTTCTTC	CAWSGRQEQFF
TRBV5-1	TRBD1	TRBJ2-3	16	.	TGCGCCAGCAGCCTGGGCGACAGGGGGGGCACAGATACGCAGTATTTT	CASSLGDRGGTDTQYF
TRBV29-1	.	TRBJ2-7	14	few	TGCAGCGTTGAGAGTACGGGGGCTTCCTACGAGCAGTACTTC	CSVESTGASYEQYF
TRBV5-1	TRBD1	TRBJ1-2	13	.	TGCGCCAGCAGCTTGGCCGGGACAGGGGTCTACACCTTC	CASSLAGTGVYTF
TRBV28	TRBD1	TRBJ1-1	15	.	TGTGCCAGCAGTCGCAGGACAGGGGGCTCCCCTGAAGCTTTCTTT	CASSRRTGGSPEAFF
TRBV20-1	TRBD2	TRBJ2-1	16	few	TGCAGTGCTAGGGGTTCGCGGGGGAGCTCCTACAATGAGCAGTTCTTC	CSARGSRGSSYNEQFF